These 32 T cell receptor beta chains were sequenced from one sample in a study of T cell responses to AZD1222 COVID-19 vaccine. Sequencing was performed with immunoSEQ multiplex PCR; in TCRdb, only in-frame clones are kept and a portion is missing. The data contain roughly 160,000 clones, around 90% of them singletons. The starting material was peripheral blood, obtained on day 0 of MenACWY control vaccination. The source is an adult in good health.

This clone appeared a single time. The chain employs TRBV4-2 and TRBJ2-1, with 12 bases that match TRBD2. CDR3 length equals 16 residues. J gave up 8 bases and V 1 base, and 6 bases lay outside the gene matches. Germline loops: CDR1 LGHNA, CDR2 YNFKEQ. The CDR3: CASSQVRLAGVYEQFF. The CDR3 coding sequence is TGTGCCAGCAGCCAAGTCCGACTAGCGGGAGTTTATGAGCAGTTCTTC.

The sample holds many counts of this clone. The rearrangement links TRBV6-4 to TRBJ2-2; maybe TRBD1 (5 bases). Germline V CDR1 and CDR2: MRHNA, SNTAGT. V lost 2 bases and J lost 4, with 8 bases in between. The CDR3 is made up of 14 amino acids. The CDR3, as DNA: TGTGCCAGCAGTGACGGAGACAGCACCGGGGAGCTGTTTTTT. It codes for CASSDGDSTGELFF.

The rearrangement uses TRBV11-3 and TRBJ1-6; no definite D call. Trimming took 3 bases from V and 7 from J, leaving 10 bases between them. Germline values: CDR1 SGHNT, CDR2 YENEEA. This CDR3 is built from 14 residues. CDR3 DNA: TGTGCCAGCAGCTTGGGTCCGATCAATTCACCCCTCCACTTT. This gives the protein CASSLGPINSPLHF.

This clone was seen a single time. J is TRBJ1-5 and V is TRBV25-1; TRBD1 might be the D (5 bases). The CDR3 runs 13 residues. V shed 6 bases and J shed 8 bases, with 14 bases lying between them. Germline CDR1 and CDR2: MGHDK and SYGVNS. The CDR3 nucleotides read TGTGCCAGCAGGGTGTTTAGGGGTGAGCCCCAGCATTTT. It codes for CASRVFRGEPQHF.

This clone has just one count. J is TRBJ1-6 and V is TRBV2; no definite D call. Trimming left V 3 bases short and J 5 bases short, with 11 bases between. CDR3 length equals 15 residues. Germline V gene sequence: CDR1 SNHLY, CDR2 FYNNEI. The CDR3 loop reads CASSDTDTDNSPLHF. The CDR3 DNA is TGTGCCAGCAGTGACACCGACACCGATAATTCACCCCTCCACTTT.

The rearrangement links TRBV19 to TRBJ1-1, with D perhaps matching TRBD1 (5 bases). CDR1 and CDR2 from the germline V gene are LNHDA and SQIVND (reference sequence). The V and J ends lost 4 bases and 6 bases respectively, with 12 bases between them. This CDR3 has 13 residues. CDR3 bases: TGTGCCAGTAGTACGGGGGTCGGATCTGAAGCTTTCTTT. This translates into CASSTGVGSEAFF.

The chain is built from TRBV12-5 and TRBJ1-3; D is ambiguous. This CDR3 region has 17 residues. The germline CDR1 and CDR2 sequences are LGHNT and FRNRAP. The germline V and J ends were trimmed by 5 bases and 7 bases, with 24 bases remaining between them. The CDR3 spells CASGPRLTPREENTIYF. DNA for the CDR3: TGTGCTAGTGGTCCCCGACTCACCCCCCGGGAGGAGAACACCATATATTTT.

The chain links TRBV7-2 to TRBJ2-7; the D is unclear. This CDR3 comprises 12 residues. The germline gives CDR1 SGHTA, CDR2 FQGNSA. Trimming removed 6 bases from V and 2 bases from J, with 8 bases in between. The CDR3 protein is CASSRFPYEQYF. The CDR3, as DNA: TGTGCCAGCAGTCGATTCCCCTACGAGCAGTACTTC.

The chain recombines TRBV30 with TRBJ1-4; possible D gene TRBD1, 6 bases. This CDR3 region has 14 residues. Germline V gives CDR1 GTSNPN, CDR2 SVGIG (reference sequence). Trimming pared 8 bases from V and 3 bases from J, leaving 16 bases between. The CDR3 loop is CAATRGGSNEKLFF. CDR3 sequence (DNA): TGTGCCGCTACGCGGGGGGGCTCTAATGAAAAACTGTTTTTT.

V gene TRBV19 combines with J gene TRBJ1-2; D is possibly TRBD1 (6 bases). In germline, CDR1 is LNHDA, CDR2 SQIVND (reference sequence). Trimming cost V 6 bases and J 0 bases, with 17 bases left between them. The CDR3 runs 16 residues. The DNA of the CDR3 is TGTGCCAGTAGCCCTCCAGGGGAAAGAGCTAACTATGGCTACACCTTC. Translating it yields CASSPPGERANYGYTF.

This chain joins TRBV7-9 and TRBJ1-6, with D possibly being TRBD1 (5 bases). The V gene's germline CDR1 is SEHNR and CDR2 FQNEAQ (reference sequence). This CDR3 contains 15 residues. Trimming left V 3 bases short and J 1 base short, with 7 bases between. This CDR3 reads CASSLSGSYNSPLHF. The CDR3 region has the DNA TGTGCCAGCAGCTTGTCAGGGTCCTATAATTCACCCCTCCACTTT.

The rearrangement links TRBV29-1 to TRBJ1-2; no clear D. The CDR3 length is 14 residues. From germline, CDR1 is SQVTM and CDR2 ANQGSEA. V was cut by 0 bases and J by 5 bases, with 13 bases left in between. The chain's CDR3 is CSVEDRVSGYGYTF. The CDR3 region has the DNA TGCAGCGTTGAAGATAGGGTTTCAGGATATGGCTACACCTTC.

The J gene is TRBJ1-6, the V gene TRBV28; D is ambiguous. CDR1 and CDR2 from the germline V gene are MDHEN and SYDVKM. V lost 3 bases and J lost 7, with 10 bases in between. CDR3 length: 14 amino acids. The CDR3 nucleotides read TGTGCCAGCAGTTTTGCGGGGAACAATTCACCCCTCCACTTT. This gives the protein CASSFAGNNSPLHF. Combining the CDR3 with reference TRBV28 and TRBJ1-6 gives the whole variable domain DVKVTQSSRYLVKRTGEKVFLECVQDMDHENMFWYRQDPGLGLRLIYFSYDVKMKEKGDIPEGYSVSREKKERFSLILESASTNQTSMYLCASSFAGNNSPLHFGNGTRLTVT.

The chain employs TRBV4-1 and TRBJ1-2, with a tentative D call TRBD1 (5 bases). Germline V gene sequence: CDR1 MGHRA, CDR2 YSYEKL. Trimming took off 1 base at V and 7 bases at J, with 13 bases between the two ends. The CDR3 totals 14 residues. Here the CDR3 reads CASSQGPGSFGYTF. The CDR3, as DNA: TGCGCCAGCAGCCAAGGGCCAGGGTCTTTTGGCTACACCTTC.

The chain recombines TRBV6-5 with TRBJ1-3; TRBD1 agrees at 9 bases. This CDR3 is built from 15 residues. The V and J ends lost 5 bases and 2 bases, in that order; junction bases with no gene match: 4. In germline, CDR1 is MNHEY, CDR2 SVGAGI. The CDR3 spells CASSITGGTGNTIYF. CDR3 DNA: TGTGCCAGCAGTATTACAGGGGGCACTGGAAACACCATATATTTT.

This CDR3 is CASSLIGQGGGGYTF. In nucleotides, the CDR3 is TGTGCCAGCAGCTTGATTGGACAGGGCGGGGGTGGCTACACCTTC. V usage is TRBV27 and J usage is TRBJ1-2; 8 nucleotides align to TRBD1. After removal of 6 bases from V and 7 bases from J, the junction contained 13 bases not matched to a gene. The germline V gene has CDR1 MNHEY and CDR2 SMNVEV (reference sequence). The CDR3 is made up of 15 amino acids.

This chain links TRBV11-2 with TRBJ1-1; weak D call: TRBD1 (6 bases). From germline, CDR1 is SGHAT and CDR2 FQNNGV. CDR3 length equals 16 residues. V lost 4 bases, J lost 2 bases, and 17 bases lay in between. The CDR3 here is CASSSGGGAVNTEAFF. CDR3 sequence (DNA): TGTGCCAGCAGCTCCGGAGGGGGGGCTGTAAACACTGAAGCTTTCTTT.

On this clone itself: The sample contains more than one DNA sequence encoding this CDR3. The chain links TRBV20-1 to TRBJ1-1; D possibly corresponds to TRBD1 (6 bases). V lost 3 bases, J lost 5 bases, and 7 bases lay in between. The CDR3 is 11 amino acids. Per the germline V gene, CDR1 is DFQATT and CDR2 is SNEGSKA (reference sequence). The CDR3: CSASRGTEAFF. The CDR3 nucleotides read TGCAGTGCTAGCAGGGGAACTGAAGCTTTCTTT.

The V call is TRBV4-3, the J call TRBJ1-2, with unresolved D. The CDR3 spans 20 residues. Trimming left V 1 base short and J 0 bases short, with 24 bases between. Germline values: CDR1 LGHNA, CDR2 YSLEER. CDR3 sequence (DNA): TGCGCCAGCAGCCAAGCACTCGGGATATGGGTTAGACCGTCTAACTATGGCTACACCTTC. Amino acids: CASSQALGIWVRPSNYGYTF.

V gene TRBV6-5 combines with J gene TRBJ2-1; tentative D call: TRBD2 (5 bases). This CDR3 comprises 13 residues. Looked up from germline, CDR1 is MNHEY and CDR2 is SVGAGI. Trimming removed 8 bases at V and 8 bases at J, with 16 bases between. CDR3 amino acids: CASLLPRVYEQFF. As DNA, the CDR3 is TGTGCCAGCCTCCTGCCGAGGGTGTATGAGCAGTTCTTC.

V and J are TRBV19 and TRBJ1-1; D gene uncertain. V was shortened by 3 bases and J by 3 bases, with 11 bases between the two germline ends. CDR1 LNHDA and CDR2 SQIVND come from the germline V gene (reference sequence). The CDR3 has 14 residues. Written as DNA, the CDR3 is TGTGCCAGTAGTATCATGGTTACGGACACTGAAGCTTTCTTT. This sequence encodes CASSIMVTDTEAFF. Full variable domain (rest looked up from reference TRBV19 and TRBJ1-1): DGGITQSPKYLFRKEGQNVTLSCEQNLNHDAMYWYRQDPGQGLRLIYYSQIVNDFQKGDIAEGYSVSREKKESFPLTVTSAQKNPTAFYLCASSIMVTDTEAFFGQGTRLTVV.

The chain recombines TRBV24-1 with TRBJ2-1; tentative D call: TRBD1 (5 bases). Germline V lookup: CDR1 KGHDR, CDR2 SFDVKD. The CDR3 consists of 15 residues. Trimming left V 1 base short and J 4 bases short, with 10 bases between. CDR3 protein: CATSDFPRGYNEQFF. Here the CDR3 DNA reads TGTGCCACCAGTGATTTTCCTAGGGGATACAATGAGCAGTTCTTC.

This chain uses TRBV11-2 with TRBJ1-2; no definite D call. The CDR3 runs to 11 residues. The germline V and J ends were trimmed by 5 bases and 5 bases, with 6 bases remaining between them. Germline V lookup: CDR1 SGHAT, CDR2 FQNNGV. The CDR3, as DNA: TGTGCCAGCAGCCCCGGGTATGGCTACACCTTC. This codes for CASSPGYGYTF.

V gene TRBV28 combines with J gene TRBJ1-2; possibly TRBD1 for D (5 bases). The CDR3 contains 12 residues. Per germline, CDR1 MDHEN and CDR2 SYDVKM. Trimming stripped 6 bases from V and 10 bases from J, with 15 bases between. CDR3 coding DNA: TGTGCCAGCAGCCTTATCCTAGGGGCCTACACCTTC. Encoded protein: CASSLILGAYTF.

This chain's CDR3 is CASSQIGTAYSPLHF. DNA for the CDR3: TGTGCCAGCAGTCAAATAGGGACAGCCTATTCACCCCTCCACTTT. The V and J genes are TRBV28 and TRBJ1-6; 7 bases are a match to TRBD1. Germline loops: CDR1 MDHEN, CDR2 SYDVKM. The CDR3 extends over 15 amino acids. The V segment lost 5 bases and the J segment 8 bases; nucleotides outside the gene matches: 9.

This clone has a single count. In DNA, the CDR3 is TGTGCCAGCAGCCAAGACCCCTTTAGCGGGAGCACAGATACGCAGTATTTT. Amino acid sequence: CASSQDPFSGSTDTQYF. The chain couples TRBV4-2 to TRBJ2-3, with 7 positions matching TRBD2. The CDR3 loop spans 17 amino acids. J was trimmed by 0 bases and V by 0 bases; bases with no gene match: 6. CDR1 is LGHNA and CDR2 is YNFKEQ in the germline V gene.

The CDR3 sequence is CASSPNLNSPLHF. CDR3 sequence (DNA): TGTGCCAGCTCACCAAACCTTAATTCACCCCTCCACTTT. This sequence joins TRBV18 and TRBJ1-6; D uncertain. CDR1 is KGHSH, CDR2 LQKENI, per germline. The germline V and J ends were trimmed by 2 bases and 6 bases, with 5 bases remaining between them. CDR3 size: 13 residues.

On this clone: At the DNA level, this CDR3 is encoded by other sequences in the same sample as well. The chain has TRBV9 and TRBJ1-5; D not certain. V was clipped by 4 bases and J by 4 bases, with 9 bases between them. Germline values: CDR1 SGDLS, CDR2 YYNGEE. The CDR3 consists of 13 residues. CDR3 coding DNA: TGTGCCAGCAGCCCCAGACCGAATCAGCCCCAGCATTTT. Its protein product is CASSPRPNQPQHF.

This sequence joins TRBV19 and TRBJ2-2; D call uncertain. CDR3 length: 12 amino acids. With 4 bases removed from V and 8 bases from J, the gap between germline ends came to 8 bases. Germline assignment: CDR1 LNHDA and CDR2 SQIVND (reference sequence). CDR3 DNA: TGTGCCAGTAGTACACCCTGGGGGGAGCTGTTTTTT. Encoded protein: CASSTPWGELFF.

To note about this clone: The identical CDR3 is also encoded by other nucleotide sequences in the sample. The chain joins TRBV6-5 to TRBJ2-5, with a tentative D call TRBD2 (6 bases). V dropped 2 bases and J dropped 5 bases, with 9 bases sitting between them. CDR3 length equals 13 residues. The V gene's germline CDR1 is MNHEY and CDR2 SVGAGI. The CDR3 bases are TGTGCCAGCAGTTACGGACGGGAGGAGACCCAGTACTTC. It specifies CASSYGREETQYF.

V is TRBV5-1 and J is TRBJ1-1; D is uncertain. V was shortened by 2 bases and J by 1 base, with 9 bases between the two germline ends. CDR1 and CDR2 (germline): SGHRS, YFSETQ. The CDR3 sequence is 14 residues long. The CDR3 loop is CASSLSGRNTEAFF. The CDR3 region has the DNA TGCGCCAGCAGCTTAAGTGGCAGGAACACTGAAGCTTTCTTT.

This clone was seen once. The chain has TRBV9 and TRBJ2-3, with 9 bases aligning to TRBD2. Trimming removed 3 bases from V and 3 bases from J; junction bases left unmatched: 5. The CDR3 spans 15 residues. CDR1 and CDR2 from the germline V gene are SGDLS and YYNGEE. Here the CDR3 DNA reads TGTGCCAGCAGCGCAGGGACTAGCCTAACAGATACGCAGTATTTT. This translates into CASSAGTSLTDTQYF.